The T cell receptor (beta chain) under discussion was sequenced for a study of post-analysis software for immune sequencing data. The study's findings and limits: Five TRBV segments, including TRBV5-6, TRBV5-1 and TRBV20-1, were more frequent in patients than controls.

The table lists this clonotype with many counts. Its target is unknown. Prepared TCR beta cDNA libraries contained unique molecular identifiers. TCRdb independently ran MiXCR on the PCR reads; one entry per CDR3 protein. The sample yields approximately 360,000 distinct CDR3 sequences, about a third seen once. V lost 1 base to trimming and J lost 0 bases, with 7 bases between them. The germline V gene encodes CDR1 SGHTA and CDR2 FQGNSA. CDR3 length: 15 amino acids. The TCR sequence derives from a girl between 5 and 17 years old with multiple sclerosis. The chain uses TRBV7-2 and TRBJ1-5; D is undetermined. The sample was blood. The CDR3 reads CASSLGGYSNQPQHF. DNA for the CDR3: TGTGCCAGCAGCTTAGGAGGGTATAGCAATCAGCCCCAGCATTTT.